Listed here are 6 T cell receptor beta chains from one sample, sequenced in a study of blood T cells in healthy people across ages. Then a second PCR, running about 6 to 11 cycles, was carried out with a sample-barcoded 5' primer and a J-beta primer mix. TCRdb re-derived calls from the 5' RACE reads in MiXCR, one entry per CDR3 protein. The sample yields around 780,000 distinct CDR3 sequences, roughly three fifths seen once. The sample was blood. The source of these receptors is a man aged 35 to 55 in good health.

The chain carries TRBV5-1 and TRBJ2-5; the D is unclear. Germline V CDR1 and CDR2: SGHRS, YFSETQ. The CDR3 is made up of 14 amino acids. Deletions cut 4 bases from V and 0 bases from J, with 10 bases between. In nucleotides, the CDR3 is TGCGCCAGCAGCCTAAGTGTTTACCAAGAGACCCAGTACTTC. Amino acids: CASSLSVYQETQYF.

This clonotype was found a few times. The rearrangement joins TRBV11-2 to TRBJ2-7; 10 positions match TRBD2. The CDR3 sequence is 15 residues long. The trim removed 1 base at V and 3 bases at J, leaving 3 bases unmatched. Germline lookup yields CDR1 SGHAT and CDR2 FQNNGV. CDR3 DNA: TGTGCCAGCAGCTTAGTTTCTAGCGGGAGCTACGAGCAGTACTTC. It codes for CASSLVSSGSYEQYF.

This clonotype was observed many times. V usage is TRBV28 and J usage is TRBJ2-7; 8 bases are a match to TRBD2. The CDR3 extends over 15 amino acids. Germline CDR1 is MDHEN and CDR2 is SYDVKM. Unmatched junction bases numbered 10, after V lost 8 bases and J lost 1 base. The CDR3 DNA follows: TGTGCCAGCGGGTCCGGGAGGGGCGTTTCCTACGAGCAGTACTTC. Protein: CASGSGRGVSYEQYF.

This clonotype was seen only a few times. The CDR3 protein is CASSRSGEAFF. In nucleotides, the CDR3 is TGTGCCAGCAGTCGGAGTGGGGAAGCTTTCTTT. This chain uses TRBV12-3 or TRBV12-4 with TRBJ1-1; no clear D gene. The CDR3 extends over 11 amino acids. V was shortened by 5 bases and J by 8 bases, with 9 bases between the two germline ends.

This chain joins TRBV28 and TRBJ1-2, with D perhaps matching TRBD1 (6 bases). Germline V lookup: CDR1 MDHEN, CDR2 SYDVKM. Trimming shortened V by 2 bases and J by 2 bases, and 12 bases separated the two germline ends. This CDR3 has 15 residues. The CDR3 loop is CASSLNGRGNYGYTF. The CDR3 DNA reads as TGTGCCAGCAGTTTAAACGGGAGGGGGAACTATGGCTACACCTTC.

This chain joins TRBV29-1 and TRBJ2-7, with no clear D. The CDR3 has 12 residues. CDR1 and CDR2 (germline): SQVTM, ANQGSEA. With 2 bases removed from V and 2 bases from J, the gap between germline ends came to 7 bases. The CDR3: CSVELGTYEQYF. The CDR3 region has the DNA TGCAGCGTTGAATTAGGAACCTACGAGCAGTACTTC.